The 15 T cell receptor beta chains listed next were all sequenced from one sample in a study of T cells after yellow fever vaccination. TCRdb reprocessed the 5' RACE reads via MiXCR and lists one record per CDR3 protein. Of about 220,000 distinct CDR3 sequences listed, roughly 3% are singletons. The sequenced sample was CD4+ T cells sorted from PBMCs, obtained 10 days after the yellow fever booster vaccination. The source of these receptors is a man aged 18 to 30 who received the YFV17D yellow fever vaccine.

The chain has TRBV5-8 and TRBJ2-5; possibly TRBD1 or TRBD2 for D (5 bases each). V was clipped by 0 bases and J by 5 bases, with 11 bases between them. From germline, CDR1 is SGHTS and CDR2 YDEGEE. The length of the CDR3 is 14 residues. The CDR3 DNA follows: TGTGCCAGCAGCTTGGGACAGCGGACGGAGACCCAGTACTTC. Protein product: CASSLGQRTETQYF.

This clonotype occurred many times. V usage is TRBV20-1 and J usage is TRBJ2-3; 7 bases are shared with TRBD1. The CDR3 spans 15 residues. The germline V gene encodes CDR1 DFQATT and CDR2 SNEGSKA (reference sequence). The V segment lost 3 bases and the J segment 1 base; nucleotides outside the gene matches: 7. The CDR3, as DNA: TGCAGTGCTAGGGAGAGACAGGGTCGCACAGATACGCAGTATTTT. Translating it yields CSARERQGRTDTQYF.

This clonotype was detected only a few times. The CDR3 region has the DNA TGTGCCAGCAGCTTATGGTCCAGCACAGATACGCAGTATTTT. It codes for CASSLWSSTDTQYF. The chain uses TRBV7-3 and TRBJ2-3; no reliable D call. From germline, CDR1 is SGHTA and CDR2 FQGTGA. The CDR3 runs to 14 residues. V was clipped by 2 bases and J by 0 bases, with 6 bases between them. Drawing the rest from reference TRBV7-3 and TRBJ2-3, the complete variable domain is GAGVSQTPSNKVTEKGKYVELRCDPISGHTALYWYRQSLGQGPEFLIYFQGTGAADDSGLPNDRFFAVRPEGSVSTLKIQRTERGDSAVYLCASSLWSSTDTQYFGPGTRLTVL.

The chain joins TRBV4-1 to TRBJ2-5; D is perhaps TRBD2 (6 bases). V lost 0 bases and J 4 bases, leaving 9 bases between the germline ends. The CDR3 sequence is 14 residues long. CDR1 and CDR2 from the germline V gene are MGHRA and YSYEKL. The DNA of the CDR3 is TGCGCCAGCAGCCAAGATGGGGGGTTAGAGACCCAGTACTTC. Amino acid sequence: CASSQDGGLETQYF.

This clonotype was picked up many times. The V gene is TRBV7-2, the J gene TRBJ2-3; possible D gene TRBD2, 6 bases. Germline lookup yields CDR1 SGHTA and CDR2 FQGNSA. The CDR3 runs to 17 residues. The V and J ends lost 1 base and 2 bases respectively, with 16 bases between them. The CDR3 bases are TGTGCCAGCAGCTTAGTAAAAGCGGGCGACCTCACAGATACGCAGTATTTT. This translates into CASSLVKAGDLTDTQYF.

This clonotype was seen a handful of times. The chain combines TRBV27 with TRBJ1-1, with unresolved D. V gave up 7 bases and J gave up 4 bases, with 22 bases separating them. Germline V lookup: CDR1 MNHEY, CDR2 SMNVEV (reference sequence). The CDR3 length is 16 residues. CDR3 in DNA: TGTGCCAGCATCCCGGCGGAGCCCCTCAGAGGCACTGAAGCTTTCTTT. Translating it yields CASIPAEPLRGTEAFF.

This clonotype showed up many times. V is TRBV5-1 and J is TRBJ2-7; weak D call: TRBD2 (5 bases). V gave up 0 bases and J gave up 3 bases, with 13 bases separating them. Germline loops: CDR1 SGHRS, CDR2 YFSETQ. This CDR3 has 15 amino acids. The CDR3 nucleotides are TGCGCCAGCAGCTTGGTTTCTCTCGCGGGCTACGAGCAGTACGTC. As protein: CASSLVSLAGYEQYV.

The table lists this clonotype with many counts. The rearrangement uses TRBV6-1 and TRBJ2-2; no firm D call. The V gene lost 5 bases and the J gene lost 2 bases, with 9 bases spanning the gap. Germline loops: CDR1 MNHNS, CDR2 SASEGT. CDR3 length: 14 amino acids. The CDR3 DNA sequence: TGTGCCAGCAGTTCACAGAGCAACACCGGGGAGCTGTTTTTT. Translation: CASSSQSNTGELFF.

The V and J genes are TRBV7-9 and TRBJ2-6, with 9 nucleotides matching TRBD1. Germline V CDR1 and CDR2: SEHNR, FQNEAQ (reference sequence). Trimming took 5 bases from V and 0 from J; bases not matched to a gene: 8. This CDR3 has 18 residues. The CDR3 here is CASSLLRDRVSGANVLTF. The CDR3, as DNA: TGTGCCAGCAGCCTCCTCCGGGACAGGGTCTCTGGGGCCAACGTCCTGACTTTC. The full variable domain, its missing parts supplied by reference TRBV7-9 and TRBJ2-6, is DTGVSQNPRHKITKRGQNVTFRCDPISEHNRLYWYRQTLGQGPEFLTYFQNEAQLEKSRLLSDRFSAERPKGSFSTLEIQRTEQGDSAMYLCASSLLRDRVSGANVLTFGAGSRLTVL.

This clonotype was detected ten times or more. The chain couples TRBV5-1 to TRBJ2-7; 7 nucleotides line up with TRBD2. This CDR3 is built from 15 residues. The J segment lost 0 bases and the V segment lost 3 bases, leaving 6 bases of the junction unmatched. CDR1 and CDR2 (germline): SGHRS, YFSETQ. The CDR3 region has the DNA TGCGCCAGCAGCTCACTTTTAGCGGGCTCCTACGAGCAGTACTTC. It translates to CASSSLLAGSYEQYF.

This clonotype has just a few counts. The chain joins TRBV29-1 to TRBJ2-7; D is perhaps TRBD1 or TRBD2 (5 bases each). Trimming cost V 2 bases and J 7 bases, with 15 bases left between them. This CDR3 spans 13 amino acids. Germline V lookup: CDR1 SQVTM, CDR2 ANQGSEA. The CDR3 nucleotides read TGCAGCGTTGAAACACGGGACCGTGCGGAGCAGTACTTC. It translates to CSVETRDRAEQYF.

This clonotype was counted only a few times. The CDR3 spells CASSGRRAEETQYF. The CDR3 nucleotides read TGTGCCAGCAGTGGCAGGAGGGCGGAGGAGACCCAGTACTTC. V gene TRBV2 combines with J gene TRBJ2-5; TRBD2 is a possible D gene (6 bases). The germline gives CDR1 SNHLY, CDR2 FYNNEI. This CDR3 region has 14 residues. Trimming shortened V by 4 bases and J by 5 bases, and 14 bases separated the two germline ends.

Ten or more counts support this clonotype. This chain connects TRBV4-1 to TRBJ2-1, with 10 nucleotides matching TRBD2. Trimming removed 4 bases from V and 7 bases from J; junction bases left unmatched: 4. CDR1 MGHRA and CDR2 YSYEKL come from the germline V gene. CDR3 length: 14 residues. The CDR3 loop reads CASSPSGGMNEQFF. CDR3 DNA sequence: TGCGCCAGCAGCCCTAGCGGGGGAATGAATGAGCAGTTCTTC.

Ten or more counts support this clonotype. Here the CDR3 reads CSVGEGKAFF. For the CDR3, the DNA is TGCAGCGTTGGAGAAGGGAAAGCTTTCTTT. This rearrangement joins TRBV29-1 to TRBJ1-1; D gene uncertain. V gave up 4 bases and J gave up 9 bases, with 9 bases separating them. CDR3 length: 10 residues. Germline V gene lookup returns CDR1 SQVTM and CDR2 ANQGSEA.

This clonotype occurred many times. The chain uses TRBV7-2 and TRBJ2-5; the D is unclear. Germline loops: CDR1 SGHTA, CDR2 FQGNSA. Between the trimmed V and J ends, which lost 2 bases and 2 bases, there was a span of 9 bases. The CDR3 runs to 14 residues. The CDR3 here is CASSLSNGQETQYF. Here the CDR3 DNA reads TGTGCCAGCAGCTTAAGTAACGGTCAAGAGACCCAGTACTTC.